These 15 T cell receptor beta chains were sequenced from one sample in a study of T cells in Graves' hyperthyroidism and ophthalmopathy. TCR beta CDR3 regions were amplified from RNA. The TCR CDR3 first-round RT-PCR relied on the HTBI primer set. MiXCR, run by TCRdb on the multiplex PCR reads, gives a single entry per CDR3 protein. The table shows about 98,000 distinct CDR3 sequences, with 40% occurring only once. The sample was peripheral blood or thyroid tissue (not recorded which). The source is a woman aged 25 to 39 with Graves' hyperthyroidism.

This clonotype turned up a few times. The chain uses TRBV9 and TRBJ1-5; no reliable D call. This CDR3 has 15 amino acids. Trimming took off 4 bases at V and 1 base at J, with 12 bases between the two ends. CDR1 and CDR2 (germline): SGDLS, YYNGEE. The chain's CDR3 is CASSQDPTSNQPQHF. In nucleotides, the CDR3 is TGTGCCAGCAGCCAAGATCCCACGAGCAATCAGCCCCAGCATTTT.

The chain recombines TRBV7-9 with TRBJ2-5; 10 positions agree with TRBD2. The germline V gene has CDR1 SEHNR and CDR2 FQNEAQ (reference sequence). CDR3 length equals 17 residues. V was pared by 6 bases and J by 0 bases, with 10 bases of the junction left unmatched. As DNA, the CDR3 is TGTGCCAGCAGTCATTTAGCGGGAGGTTCACACCAAGAGACCCAGTACTTC. Translated: CASSHLAGGSHQETQYF.

In regard to this clonotype: At one of its ends the junction is not consistent with the germline gene, which may arise from a read error. The rearrangement joins TRBV7-2 to TRBJ2-2; tentatively, D is TRBD1 (6 bases). Looked up from germline, CDR1 is SGHTA and CDR2 is FQGNSA. This CDR3 is built from 14 residues. This chain's CDR3 is CAGSPGTFTGELFF. The CDR3 DNA reads as TGTGCCGGCAGCCCCGGGACATTTACCGGGGAGCTGTTCTTT.

The table lists this clonotype with many counts. The chain joins TRBV7-8 to TRBJ1-4, with D perhaps matching TRBD1 (6 bases). V was clipped by 2 bases and J by 2 bases, with 9 bases between them. Germline V gene lookup returns CDR1 SGHVS and CDR2 FQNEAQ. The CDR3 extends over 15 amino acids. CDR3 in DNA: TGTGCCAGCAGCTTACAGGGGTTTACTAATGAAAAACTGTTTTTT. Residues: CASSLQGFTNEKLFF.

This clonotype was found a few times. The chain's CDR3 is CASSSIRAGEQFF. The CDR3 region has the DNA TGTGCCAGCAGCTCAATTCGGGCGGGAGAGCAGTTCTTC. This rearrangement joins TRBV7-2 to TRBJ2-1, with D perhaps matching TRBD2 (6 bases). Trimming removed 4 bases at V and 10 bases at J, with 14 bases between. This CDR3 is built from 13 residues. The germline V gene has CDR1 SGHTA and CDR2 FQGNSA.

The chain carries TRBV20-1 and TRBJ2-5; D perhaps matches TRBD2 (6 bases). V lost 1 base to trimming and J lost 4 bases, with 10 bases between them. In germline, CDR1 is DFQATT, CDR2 SNEGSKA (reference sequence). This CDR3 is built from 13 residues. The CDR3 is CSARGRGAETQYF. The DNA of the CDR3 is TGCAGTGCTAGAGGGAGGGGAGCAGAGACCCAGTACTTC.

This clonotype has a handful of counts. J is TRBJ1-1 and V is TRBV25-1; no reliable D call. The CDR3 is 10 residues long. V was shortened by 9 bases and J by 4 bases, with 6 bases between the two germline ends. In germline, CDR1 is MGHDK, CDR2 SYGVNS. In DNA form, the CDR3 reads TGTGCCAGGGACGCCACTGAAGCTTTCTTT. This sequence encodes CARDATEAFF.

The DNA of the CDR3 is TGTGCCAGCAGACGGACAGTACCTCTCGAGCAGTACTTC. Protein sequence: CASRRTVPLEQYF. The J gene is TRBJ2-7, the V gene TRBV2; D might be TRBD1 (6 bases). V dropped 6 bases and J dropped 6 bases, with 15 bases sitting between them. This CDR3 is built from 13 residues. Germline assignment: CDR1 SNHLY and CDR2 FYNNEI. The variable domain in full, completed from reference TRBV2 and TRBJ2-7, reads EPEVTQTPSHQVTQMGQEVILRCVPISNHLYFYWYRQILGQKVEFLVSFYNNEISEKSEIFDDQFSVERPDGSNFTLKIRSTKLEDSAMYFCASRRTVPLEQYFGPGTRLTVT.

This clonotype has at least ten counts. J is TRBJ1-2 and V is TRBV2; 7 bases fit TRBD1. This CDR3 comprises 14 residues. With V trimmed by 8 bases and J by 3 bases, 9 bases remained unmatched. In germline, CDR1 is SNHLY, CDR2 FYNNEI. The CDR3 here is CASEPPGQYYGYTF. Written as DNA, the CDR3 is TGTGCCAGCGAACCCCCGGGACAGTACTATGGCTACACCTTC. The variable domain in full, with the rest retrieved from reference TRBV2 and TRBJ1-2, is EPEVTQTPSHQVTQMGQEVILRCVPISNHLYFYWYRQILGQKVEFLVSFYNNEISEKSEIFDDQFSVERPDGSNFTLKIRSTKLEDSAMYFCASEPPGQYYGYTFGSGTRLTVV.

At least ten counts were recorded for this clonotype. V usage is TRBV2 and J usage is TRBJ1-4; 8 positions match TRBD1. Germline trimming cut 4 bases from V and 8 bases from J; bases unmatched to any gene: 12. Germline loops: CDR1 SNHLY, CDR2 FYNNEI. The CDR3 covers 16 residues. The CDR3 region has the DNA TGTGCCAGCAGTGGTGGGACAGGACGAAGTTGGGAAAAACTGTTTTTT. Translating it yields CASSGGTGRSWEKLFF.

This clonotype has just a few counts. The chain employs TRBV2 and TRBJ1-5; the D gene is possibly TRBD1 (5 bases). V was pared by 6 bases and J by 3 bases, with 12 bases between. Germline loops: CDR1 SNHLY, CDR2 FYNNEI. CDR3 size: 14 residues. CDR3 bases: TGTGCCAGCAGCCGCGCAGGGAACAATCAGCCCCAGCATTTT. Translation: CASSRAGNNQPQHF.

The sample holds many counts of this clonotype. The gene calls are TRBV24-1 and TRBJ2-2; 8 bases map to TRBD1. V was clipped by 7 bases and J by 7 bases; unmatched bases: 4. CDR3 size: 13 residues. CDR1 and CDR2 (germline): KGHDR, SFDVKD. The CDR3 region has the DNA TGTGCCACCAGGGACAGGGAAGTCGGGGAGCTGTTTTTT. Amino acid sequence: CATRDREVGELFF.

The chain combines TRBV10-3 with TRBJ2-6; D is possibly TRBD2 (5 bases). Germline CDR1 is ENHRY and CDR2 is SYGVKD. CDR3 length: 16 amino acids. Trimming removed 0 bases from V and 0 bases from J, with 6 bases in between. The CDR3 region is CAISESGVSGANVLTF. The CDR3 region has the DNA TGTGCCATCAGTGAGTCGGGAGTCTCTGGGGCCAACGTCCTGACTTTC.

With respect to this clonotype: The junction departs from the called germline gene at one end, perhaps through a read error. The J gene is TRBJ2-7, the V gene TRBV12-3 or TRBV12-4; D may be TRBD2 (6 bases). This CDR3 contains 14 residues. The CDR3 sequence is CAGSPGLEAYERYF. CDR3 in DNA: TGTGCCGGCAGCCCGGGACTGGAGGCCTACGAGCGGTACTTC.

This chain connects TRBV5-1 to TRBJ2-3, with 8 bases matching TRBD1. Germline assignment: CDR1 SGHRS and CDR2 YFSETQ. J lost 5 bases, V lost 3 bases, and 5 bases had no gene match. The length of the CDR3 is 14 residues. CDR3 nucleotides: TGCGCCAGCAGCTCGGGACAGGCTAGAGATACGCAGTATTTT. This translates into CASSSGQARDTQYF.